These T cell receptor beta chains were read from a single sample in a study of sequential checkpoint blockade in melanoma. TCRdb's table, derived via immunoSEQ multiplex PCR, lists solely in-frame clones and lacks some. The data show under 13,000 clones, with approximately 71% seen just once and roughly 27% held by the top ten. The input for sequencing was CD8+ T cells sorted from blood (inferred from file names), taken from a patient given nivolumab and ipilimumab in sequence. All receptors derive from a human donor with melanoma. Both conserved end residues are trimmed from each CDR3. Fields, in order: V gene, J gene, CDR3 protein.

v_gene: TRBV28
j_gene: TRBJ2-7
CDR3aa: ASSPLVIDEQY

v_gene: TRBV7-8
j_gene: TRBJ2-7
CDR3aa: ASRRTGSYEQY

v_gene: TRBV28
j_gene: TRBJ2-7
CDR3aa: ASSLQGWYEQY

v_gene: TRBV18
j_gene: -
CDR3aa: ASSPPSGSSYEQY

v_gene: TRBV5-1
j_gene: TRBJ2-1
CDR3aa: ASSYSGRAQNEQF

v_gene: TRBV9
j_gene: TRBJ2-1
CDR3aa: ASSPRGGSSYNEQF

v_gene: TRBV7-9
j_gene: TRBJ1-5
CDR3aa: ASSQDKQPQH

v_gene: TRBV10-2
j_gene: TRBJ1-2
CDR3aa: ASSEWQGSGGYT

v_gene: TRBV19
j_gene: TRBJ1-2
CDR3aa: ASSISGQEALNYGYT

v_gene: TRBV7-8
j_gene: TRBJ1-2
CDR3aa: ASSVYDRESRYGYT

v_gene: TRBV5-6
j_gene: TRBJ2-7
CDR3aa: ASSLESRGYEQY

v_gene: TRBV27
j_gene: TRBJ1-5
CDR3aa: ASRAGGSNQPQH

v_gene: TRBV5-1
j_gene: TRBJ2-7
CDR3aa: ASTFYLHGTVYEQY

v_gene: TRBV19
j_gene: TRBJ1-2
CDR3aa: ASSIGKEDRGLYYGYT

v_gene: TRBV6-5
j_gene: TRBJ2-7
CDR3aa: ASSSGHDSSYEQY

v_gene: TRBV9
j_gene: TRBJ2-1
CDR3aa: ASSAQTGLNEQF

v_gene: TRBV2
j_gene: TRBJ1-2
CDR3aa: ASSGTGGDQPMRYT

v_gene: TRBV27
j_gene: TRBJ2-1
CDR3aa: ASSLVDRAWNEQF

v_gene: TRBV23-1
j_gene: TRBJ2-5
CDR3aa: ASSNWAANGGQY

v_gene: TRBV7-8
j_gene: TRBJ2-1
CDR3aa: ASSPGTVYEQF

v_gene: TRBV27
j_gene: TRBJ2-7
CDR3aa: ASRLAGAYEQY

v_gene: TRBV29-1
j_gene: TRBJ2-7
CDR3aa: SVGGSGLEQY

v_gene: TRBV7-9
j_gene: TRBJ1-2
CDR3aa: ASSLGTALGYT

v_gene: TRBV4-1
j_gene: TRBJ1-5
CDR3aa: ASSQAGQKSNQPQH

v_gene: TRBV5-4
j_gene: TRBJ1-1
CDR3aa: ASSYDRNTEAF

v_gene: TRBV7-9
j_gene: TRBJ1-2
CDR3aa: ASSLGASSNYGYT

v_gene: TRBV30
j_gene: TRBJ1-2
CDR3aa: AWSVRGSNYGYT

v_gene: TRBV4-2
j_gene: TRBJ2-7
CDR3aa: ASSGGAGGYEQY

v_gene: TRBV6-5
j_gene: TRBJ2-7
CDR3aa: ASSYTGYEQY

v_gene: TRBV7-9
j_gene: TRBJ1-2
CDR3aa: ASSTPARGTNYGYT

v_gene: TRBV18
j_gene: TRBJ2-5
CDR3aa: ASSPRDRGETQY

v_gene: TRBV2
j_gene: TRBJ2-7
CDR3aa: ASTGGNEQY